This T cell receptor (beta chain) comes out of a study of T cell changes during pregnancy in multiple sclerosis. Trimming cost V 5 bases and J 3 bases; bases outside gene matches: 3. Germline assignment: CDR1 LNHDA and CDR2 SQIVND (reference sequence). CDR3 length equals 15 residues. Only in-frame clones appear in the TCRdb table, and some are missing; sequencing was by immunoSEQ multiplex PCR. Of over 90,000 clones in the sample, more than 85% were seen once. The TCR comes from a female donor with multiple sclerosis, enrolled in a pregnancy study. The sample in question was peripheral blood, obtained before pregnancy. This chain links TRBV19 with TRBJ1-4; 10 bases fit TRBD1. The CDR3 nucleotides read TGTGCCAGTAGTTTCGGACAGGGGGCTAATGAAAAACTGTTTTTT. Translation gives CASSFGQGANEKLFF.